The 25 T cell receptor beta chains in this list originate from one sample, sequenced in a study of shared clonotypes between healthy human individuals (dated by TCRdb to 2018 to 2021). CD8 naive samples were CD45RO-negative cells positively selected for CCR7, giving a CD45RA+CCR7+ population that excluded TemRA cells. Libraries were made using the immunoSEQ multiplex PCR assay. TCRdb mirrors the immuneACCESS table, restricted to in-frame sequences. Some clones are absent from its copies; in checked studies, under half trace to an unresolved V gene, and the reason for the others is unknown. Counted in this sample were hundreds of thousands of clones; around 95% of them appeared once. Less than 0.13% of the sample is taken by the ten largest. The sample taken for sequencing was naive CD8+ T cells sorted from blood. Read against the paper, the sample's cell subset or site label means: CD45RA+CCR7+. These receptors were collected from a woman in her 30s in good health.

The chain links TRBV19 to TRBJ1-5, with D hard to call. V gave up 3 bases and J gave up 4 bases, with 4 bases separating them. The CDR3 extends over 12 amino acids. Germline V gene sequence: CDR1 LNHDA, CDR2 SQIVND (reference sequence). In nucleotides, the CDR3 is TGTGCCAGTAGTATGGGTAATCAGCCCCAGCATTTT. Its protein is CASSMGNQPQHF. The full variable domain, rest sourced from reference TRBV19 and TRBJ1-5, is DGGITQSPKYLFRKEGQNVTLSCEQNLNHDAMYWYRQDPGQGLRLIYYSQIVNDFQKGDIAEGYSVSREKKESFPLTVTSAQKNPTAFYLCASSMGNQPQHFGDGTRLSIL.

This chain connects TRBV19 to TRBJ2-1, with D perhaps matching TRBD1 (6 bases). Germline values: CDR1 LNHDA, CDR2 SQIVND (reference sequence). Trimming removed 9 bases from V and 1 base from J, with 22 bases in between. The CDR3 runs to 17 residues. The CDR3 here is CASRPGRGPSSYNEQFF. DNA of the CDR3: TGTGCCAGCCGACCCGGCAGGGGCCCCAGTTCCTACAATGAGCAGTTCTTC.

A remark on this clone: Other DNA sequences in the sample encode the same CDR3. The chain links TRBV4-1 to TRBJ2-7; D may be TRBD1 (6 bases). The V gene lost 2 bases and the J gene lost 4 bases, with 9 bases spanning the gap. The germline CDR1 and CDR2 sequences are MGHRA and YSYEKL. This CDR3 spans 13 amino acids. Written as DNA, the CDR3 is TGCGCCAGCAGCCAAAGGACAGCTTACGAGCAGTACTTC. Translating gives CASSQRTAYEQYF.

V usage is TRBV7-9 and J usage is TRBJ2-1, with D hard to call. Germline loops: CDR1 SEHNR, CDR2 FQNEAQ (reference sequence). The V gene lost 6 bases and the J gene lost 0 bases, with 12 bases spanning the gap. The CDR3 runs to 15 residues. The CDR3 loop is CASSAKVSSYNEQFF. For the CDR3, the DNA is TGTGCCAGCAGTGCTAAAGTAAGCTCCTACAATGAGCAGTTCTTC.

This sequence joins TRBV6-1 and TRBJ2-2, with TRBD2 as a possible D gene (6 bases). This CDR3 is 15 amino acids long. Germline V CDR1 and CDR2: MNHNS, SASEGT. V was clipped by 3 bases and J by 6 bases, with 14 bases between them. CDR3 protein: CASSDPKWGAGELFF. CDR3 bases: TGTGCCAGCAGTGACCCTAAGTGGGGGGCCGGGGAGCTGTTTTTT.

The chain links TRBV19 to TRBJ2-1, with TRBD2 matching over 11 bases. V lost 4 bases to trimming and J lost 0 bases; unmatched junction nucleotides: 8. Germline lookup yields CDR1 LNHDA and CDR2 SQIVND (reference sequence). The CDR3 is 18 residues long. DNA for the CDR3: TGTGCCAGTAGTACATACGGACTAGCGGGCAGCTCCTACAATGAGCAGTTCTTC. Its protein product is CASSTYGLAGSSYNEQFF.

This chain connects TRBV4-1 to TRBJ2-7; 10 positions agree with TRBD2. This CDR3 is 17 amino acids long. Trimming took 4 bases from V and 6 from J; bases not matched to a gene: 15. Germline lookup yields CDR1 MGHRA and CDR2 YSYEKL. Here the CDR3 reads CASSRSSWASGSSEQYF. In DNA, the CDR3 is TGCGCCAGCAGCCGGTCCTCATGGGCTAGCGGGAGTTCCGAGCAGTACTTC.

The chain links TRBV6-6 to TRBJ1-2, with D unclear. CDR1 is MNHNY and CDR2 is SVGAGI in the germline V gene (reference sequence). This CDR3 has 11 amino acids. Trimming took 10 bases from V and 8 from J, leaving 14 bases between them. CDR3 DNA: TGTGCCACACAAAGCGAAGGCGGCTACACCTTC. Translation: CATQSEGGYTF.

This chain uses TRBV28 with TRBJ2-7; 13 bases fit TRBD2. Germline V gene data show CDR1 as MDHEN and CDR2 as SYDVKM. CDR3 length: 15 amino acids. V gave up 5 bases and J gave up 3 bases; unmatched junction bases: 4. CDR3 residues: CASSARTSGGYEQYF. DNA of the CDR3: TGTGCCAGCAGTGCCAGGACTAGCGGGGGCTACGAGCAGTACTTC. Drawing the rest from reference TRBV28 and TRBJ2-7, the complete variable domain is DVKVTQSSRYLVKRTGEKVFLECVQDMDHENMFWYRQDPGLGLRLIYFSYDVKMKEKGDIPEGYSVSREKKERFSLILESASTNQTSMYLCASSARTSGGYEQYFGPGTRLTVT.

This clone was seen a single time. V usage is TRBV4-2 and J usage is TRBJ2-7, with TRBD2 matching 14 bases. CDR3 length: 16 amino acids. V gave up 4 bases and J gave up 3 bases; unmatched junction bases: 5. Looked up from germline, CDR1 is LGHNA and CDR2 is YNFKEQ. CDR3 bases: TGTGCCAGCAGCCCCACGGGACTAGCGGGGGACTACGAGCAGTACTTC. Translated, it gives CASSPTGLAGDYEQYF.

The rearrangement uses TRBV5-8 and TRBJ2-7; D remains unclear. Trimming cost V 0 bases and J 0 bases, with 13 bases left between them. The CDR3 is 16 amino acids. Germline CDR1 and CDR2: SGHTS and YDEGEE. CDR3 residues: CASSLASLLASYEQYF. The CDR3 DNA reads as TGTGCCAGCAGCTTGGCCTCTCTTCTTGCCTCCTACGAGCAGTACTTC.

V gene TRBV7-9 combines with J gene TRBJ2-3; TRBD2 aligns across 8 bases. Germline CDR1 SEHNR, CDR2 FQNEAQ (reference sequence). V lost 6 bases to trimming and J lost 2 bases; unmatched junction nucleotides: 13. The CDR3 contains 17 residues. CDR3 sequence reads: CASRLIAGSFHTDTQYF. CDR3 DNA sequence: TGTGCCAGCAGACTCATAGCGGGGAGCTTTCACACAGATACGCAGTATTTT. The full variable domain, rest sourced from reference TRBV7-9 and TRBJ2-3, is DTGVSQNPRHKITKRGQNVTFRCDPISEHNRLYWYRQTLGQGPEFLTYFQNEAQLEKSRLLSDRFSAERPKGSFSTLEIQRTEQGDSAMYLCASRLIAGSFHTDTQYFGPGTRLTVL.

This clone was detected once. The V gene is TRBV10-1, the J gene TRBJ2-2, with D perhaps TRBD2 (6 bases). V lost 4 bases and J lost 3, with 12 bases in between. Germline-derived CDR1 and CDR2 are WNHNN and SYGVQD (reference sequence). The length of the CDR3 is 15 residues. CDR3 amino acids: CASSAERVDTGELFF. CDR3 sequence (DNA): TGCGCCAGCAGTGCCGAGCGGGTCGACACCGGGGAGCTGTTTTTT.

V and J are TRBV4-3 and TRBJ2-7, with 10 bases identical to TRBD2. Germline V gene sequence: CDR1 LGHNA, CDR2 YSLEER. The V and J ends lost 0 bases and 2 bases, in that order; junction bases with no gene match: 1. This CDR3 spans 15 amino acids. The CDR3 here is CASSQELAGTYEQYF. The CDR3, as DNA: TGCGCCAGCAGCCAAGAACTAGCGGGAACCTACGAGCAGTACTTC.

The chain recombines TRBV27 with TRBJ2-3; 10 bases map to TRBD2. The CDR3 extends over 18 amino acids. The ends lost 4 bases at V and 0 bases at J; junction bases unmatched: 10. Germline V gives CDR1 MNHEY, CDR2 SMNVEV (reference sequence). The CDR3 is CASSSLLAGASSTDTQYF. CDR3 DNA: TGTGCCAGCAGTTCTCTCCTAGCGGGAGCCTCTAGCACAGATACGCAGTATTTT.

This clone has only a few counts. The CDR3 DNA reads as TGTGCCAGTAGTATAGCGGAGGGGACAGAGGCTTTCTTT. It translates to CASSIAEGTEAFF. This chain connects TRBV19 to TRBJ1-1; 7 bases are shared with TRBD1. This CDR3 region has 13 residues. The germline V gene encodes CDR1 LNHDA and CDR2 SQIVND (reference sequence). J lost 11 bases, V lost 1 base, and 7 bases had no gene match. The full variable domain, its missing parts supplied by reference TRBV19 and TRBJ1-1, is DGGITQSPKYLFRKEGQNVTLSCEQNLNHDAMYWYRQDPGQGLRLIYYSQIVNDFQKGDIAEGYSVSREKKESFPLTVTSAQKNPTAFYLCASSIAEGTEAFFGQGTRLTVV.

On this clone itself: The junction differs from germline at one of its ends, possibly a read error. The rearrangement joins TRBV6-1 to TRBJ2-1, with 10 bases matching TRBD2. Germline loops: CDR1 MNHNS, CDR2 SASEGT. The CDR3 length is 20 residues. CDR3 DNA sequence: TGTGCCAGCGGTGAATGGGGACTCTCTACGTCTAGCGGGGGCCTCGCTGAGCAGTTCTTC. It yields the protein CASGEWGLSTSSGGLAEQFF.

The V call is TRBV5-1, the J call TRBJ2-7, with no clear D. Germline values: CDR1 SGHRS, CDR2 YFSETQ. Trimming removed 0 bases from V and 4 bases from J, with 8 bases in between. This CDR3 has 13 residues. CDR3 in amino acids: CASSLEIGYEQYF. The CDR3 DNA sequence: TGCGCCAGCAGCTTGGAGATCGGGTACGAGCAGTACTTC.

This sequence joins TRBV27 and TRBJ2-5, with D perhaps TRBD2 (5 bases). The germline V gene encodes CDR1 MNHEY and CDR2 SMNVEV (reference sequence). The germline V and J ends were trimmed by 1 base and 5 bases, with 8 bases remaining between them. CDR3 length: 13 residues. CDR3 loop: CASSLWPGETQYF. The CDR3 DNA sequence: TGTGCCAGCAGTTTATGGCCGGGGGAGACCCAGTACTTC.

The gene calls are TRBV29-1 and TRBJ2-1; 13 nucleotides agree with TRBD2. The CDR3 totals 19 residues. Germline V lookup: CDR1 SQVTM, CDR2 ANQGSEA. V trimming: 5 bases; J trimming: 0 bases; junction bases outside the gene matches: 13. This chain's CDR3 is CSVTPGLAGESASYNEQFF. CDR3 nucleotides: TGCAGCGTTACCCCTGGACTAGCGGGAGAGTCAGCCTCCTACAATGAGCAGTTCTTC.

The gene calls are TRBV7-9 and TRBJ2-3, with TRBD2 matching over 14 bases. The CDR3 covers 16 residues. The germline V gene encodes CDR1 SEHNR and CDR2 FQNEAQ (reference sequence). J was trimmed by 1 base and V by 5 bases; bases with no gene match: 2. The CDR3 loop reads CASSGLAGGGTDTQYF. DNA of the CDR3: TGTGCCAGCAGCGGACTAGCGGGAGGCGGCACAGATACGCAGTATTTT.

This rearrangement joins TRBV5-7 to TRBJ2-5, with 10 bases that match TRBD2. The J call may be mistaken, given a closer DNA end match to TRBJ2-7. TRBV5-7 is an open reading frame whose function is uncertain. The CDR3 length is 18 residues. The CDR3 reads CASSLKLPGLALKDEQYF. The CDR3 DNA reads TGTGCCAGCAGCTTAAAACTCCCGGGACTAGCGTTGAAAGACGAGCAGTACTTC.

This chain uses TRBV2 with TRBJ2-7; 8 bases agree with TRBD2. The ends lost 6 bases at V and 5 bases at J; junction bases unmatched: 18. Germline CDR1 and CDR2: SNHLY and FYNNEI. The CDR3 is 17 amino acids. The CDR3 loop reads CASSNPLAGSAIHEQYF. The DNA for the CDR3 is TGTGCCAGCAGCAACCCATTAGCGGGGTCGGCTATCCACGAGCAGTACTTC.

The V and J genes are TRBV5-1 and TRBJ2-7; 7 bases fit TRBD1. The J segment lost 6 bases and the V segment lost 2 bases, leaving 8 bases of the junction unmatched. Germline CDR1 is SGHRS and CDR2 is YFSETQ. The CDR3 contains 14 residues. CDR3 nucleotide sequence: TGCGCCAGCAGCTTTGCAGGGGGTGCGGGCGAGCAGTACTTC. This translates into CASSFAGGAGEQYF.

This clone appeared a single time. The V and J genes are TRBV30 and TRBJ1-6, with a weak D call TRBD1 (5 bases). Germline CDR1 and CDR2: GTSNPN and SVGIG (reference sequence). The CDR3 totals 13 residues. Trimming left V 2 bases short and J 10 bases short, with 12 bases between. The CDR3 DNA reads as TGTGCCTGGAGTATAACTGGGGGGTCACCCCTCCACTTT. It encodes CAWSITGGSPLHF.